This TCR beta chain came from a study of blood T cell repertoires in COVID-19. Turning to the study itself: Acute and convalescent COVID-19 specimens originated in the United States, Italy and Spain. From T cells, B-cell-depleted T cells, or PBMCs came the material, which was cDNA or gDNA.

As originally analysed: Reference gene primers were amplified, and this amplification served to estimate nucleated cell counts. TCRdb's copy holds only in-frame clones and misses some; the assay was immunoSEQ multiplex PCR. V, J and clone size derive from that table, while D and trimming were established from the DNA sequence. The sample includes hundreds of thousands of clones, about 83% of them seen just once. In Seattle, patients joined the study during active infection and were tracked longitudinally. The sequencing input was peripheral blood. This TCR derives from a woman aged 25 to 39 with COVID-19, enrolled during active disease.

CDR3 in amino acids: CASSMRMYSNQPQHF. The CDR3 DNA follows: TGTGCCAGTAGTATGCGGATGTATAGCAATCAGCCCCAGCATTTT. The rearrangement uses TRBV19 and TRBJ1-5; D is undetermined. The V end lost 3 bases, the J end lost 0 bases, and 9 bases lay between the germline ends. The CDR3 has 15 residues. Germline V lookup: CDR1 LNHDA, CDR2 SQIVND (reference sequence).